A selection of T cell receptor beta chains follows, all from one sample in a study of shared clonotypes between healthy human individuals. The repertoire was sequenced with immunoSEQ multiplex PCR; TCRdb's copy has only in-frame clones and lacks some. The table lists some 1 million clones, under 80% of them singletons. The source material was memory CD4+ T cells sorted from blood. Every receptor here comes from a young man in good health. The CDR3 runs from the conserved cysteine through the conserved F or W. D genes are given only for firm matches. Rows give clone size only sometimes, using once, few, many, or a class for an expanded clone.

v_gene: TRBV27
abundance: NA
j_gene: TRBJ2-7
d_gene: TRBD2
CDR3aa: CASSPPWGRDSYEQYF
CDR3nt: TGTGCCAGCAGTCCTCCCTGGGGGAGGGACTCCTACGAGCAGTACTTC

v_gene: TRBV11-2
abundance: once
j_gene: TRBJ2-5
d_gene: TRBD1
CDR3aa: CASSLGLGQWETQYF
CDR3nt: TGTGCCAGCAGCTTAGGATTGGGACAGTGGGAGACCCAGTACTTC

v_gene: TRBV5-1
abundance: NA
j_gene: TRBJ1-1
d_gene: NA
CDR3aa: CASRPGAPTEAFF
CDR3nt: TGCGCCAGCAGGCCGGGTGCCCCCACTGAAGCTTTCTTT

v_gene: TRBV19
abundance: few
j_gene: TRBJ1-6
d_gene: NA
CDR3aa: CASSIMQGSSPLHF
CDR3nt: TGTGCCAGTAGTATAATGCAGGGGAGTTCACCCCTCCACTTT

v_gene: TRBV5-1
abundance: NA
j_gene: TRBJ2-1
d_gene: NA
CDR3aa: CASSLARTVSSYNEQFF
CDR3nt: TGCGCCAGCAGCTTGGCCCGGACTGTTAGCTCCTACAATGAGCAGTTCTTC

v_gene: TRBV29-1
abundance: NA
j_gene: TRBJ1-2
d_gene: TRBD1
CDR3aa: CSVDKSGQGNYGYTF
CDR3nt: TGCAGCGTTGATAAGTCGGGACAGGGAAACTATGGCTACACCTTC

v_gene: TRBV30
abundance: NA
j_gene: TRBJ2-7
d_gene: NA
CDR3aa: CAWSVRLASYEQYF
CDR3nt: TGTGCCTGGAGTGTAAGGCTAGCTAGCTACGAGCAGTACTTC

v_gene: TRBV11-2
abundance: NA
j_gene: TRBJ1-4
d_gene: NA
CDR3aa: CASSLASGAPQGEKLFF
CDR3nt: TGTGCCAGCAGCTTAGCGTCAGGGGCCCCACAGGGTGAAAAACTGTTTTTT

v_gene: TRBV5-1
abundance: NA
j_gene: TRBJ2-3
d_gene: NA
CDR3aa: CASSLEIGTDTQYF
CDR3nt: TGCGCCAGCAGCTTGGAGATCGGCACAGATACGCAGTATTTT

v_gene: TRBV5-8
abundance: NA
j_gene: TRBJ2-2
d_gene: NA
CDR3aa: CASRSRRTGELFF
CDR3nt: TGTGCCAGCAGGTCCAGGAGAACCGGGGAGCTGTTTTTT

v_gene: TRBV28
abundance: once
j_gene: TRBJ2-5
d_gene: NA
CDR3aa: CASSLAARGGHETQYF
CDR3nt: TGTGCCAGCAGTTTAGCGGCTAGGGGTGGGCATGAGACCCAGTACTTC

v_gene: TRBV5-1
abundance: NA
j_gene: TRBJ2-3
d_gene: TRBD2
CDR3aa: CASSRGGDWRPSTDTQYF
CDR3nt: TGCGCCAGCAGCCGGGGGGGTGACTGGCGTCCTAGCACAGATACGCAGTATTTT

v_gene: TRBV7-9
abundance: NA
j_gene: TRBJ2-7
d_gene: NA
CDR3aa: CASSVGPAVEIYF
CDR3nt: TGTGCCAGCAGCGTGGGGCCGGCGGTGGAGATCTACTTC

v_gene: TRBV6-7
abundance: few
j_gene: TRBJ1-5
d_gene: NA
CDR3aa: CASSYGTNQPQHF
CDR3nt: TGTGCCAGCAGTTACGGGACGAATCAGCCCCAGCATTTT

v_gene: TRBV9
abundance: many
j_gene: TRBJ1-1
d_gene: NA
CDR3aa: CASRPVAHTEAFF
CDR3nt: TGTGCCAGCAGGCCGGTCGCCCACACTGAAGCTTTCTTT

v_gene: TRBV5-1
abundance: NA
j_gene: TRBJ1-2
d_gene: TRBD1
CDR3aa: CASSSRQGAFGYTF
CDR3nt: TGCGCCAGCAGCTCTCGACAGGGGGCCTTTGGCTACACCTTC

v_gene: TRBV7-7
abundance: NA
j_gene: TRBJ2-5
d_gene: NA
CDR3aa: CASSSGVGETQYF
CDR3nt: TGTGCTAGCAGCTCGGGGGTGGGGGAGACCCAGTACTTC

v_gene: TRBV4-3
abundance: NA
j_gene: TRBJ2-3
d_gene: NA
CDR3aa: CASSRKGAVGMVSSTTDTQYF
CDR3nt: TGCGCCAGCAGCCGAAAGGGTGCGGTCGGAATGGTTTCTAGTACCACAGATACGCAGTATTTT

v_gene: TRBV7-6
abundance: NA
j_gene: TRBJ2-1
d_gene: TRBD2
CDR3aa: CASSIRLAGTNEQFF
CDR3nt: TGTGCCAGCAGCATAAGACTAGCGGGGACGAATGAGCAGTTCTTC

v_gene: TRBV5-8
abundance: NA
j_gene: TRBJ2-5
d_gene: TRBD2
CDR3aa: CASSSEGEGHQETQYF
CDR3nt: TGTGCCAGCAGCTCCGAAGGGGAGGGCCATCAAGAGACCCAGTACTTC

v_gene: TRBV14
abundance: once
j_gene: TRBJ2-1
d_gene: NA
CDR3aa: CANMLGLGSYNEQFF
CDR3nt: TGTGCCAATATGTTAGGACTGGGCTCCTACAATGAGCAGTTCTTC

v_gene: TRBV6-5
abundance: NA
j_gene: TRBJ1-6
d_gene: NA
CDR3aa: CASSTQGLGAPLHF
CDR3nt: TGTGCCAGCAGCACCCAGGGGCTCGGGGCACCCCTCCACTTT

v_gene: TRBV11-2
abundance: NA
j_gene: TRBJ2-7
d_gene: NA
CDR3aa: CASSLSEGGEQYF
CDR3nt: TGTGCCAGCAGCTTATCGGAGGGAGGTGAGCAGTACTTC

v_gene: TRBV29-1
abundance: few
j_gene: TRBJ1-1
d_gene: NA
CDR3aa: CSVARDSNTEAFF
CDR3nt: TGCAGCGTCGCTAGGGACTCGAACACTGAAGCTTTCTTT

v_gene: TRBV7-2
abundance: once
j_gene: TRBJ2-3
d_gene: TRBD2
CDR3aa: CASSSGGSTDTQYF
CDR3nt: TGTGCCAGCAGCTCCGGGGGGAGCACAGATACGCAGTATTTT

v_gene: TRBV7-2
abundance: NA
j_gene: TRBJ2-7
d_gene: TRBD2
CDR3aa: CASRTSGGSYEQYF
CDR3nt: TGTGCCAGCAGGACTAGCGGGGGGTCCTACGAGCAGTACTTC

v_gene: TRBV6-5
abundance: NA
j_gene: TRBJ1-2
d_gene: NA
CDR3aa: CASSPGAGPNYGYTF
CDR3nt: TGTGCCAGCAGCCCAGGGGCAGGCCCTAACTATGGCTACACCTTC

v_gene: TRBV28
abundance: NA
j_gene: TRBJ2-3
d_gene: NA
CDR3aa: CASSLSGKSSTDTQYF
CDR3nt: TGTGCCAGCAGTTTATCAGGGAAATCAAGCACAGATACGCAGTATTTT

v_gene: TRBV11-3
abundance: few
j_gene: TRBJ2-7
d_gene: NA
CDR3aa: CASSPAAQARIEQYF
CDR3nt: TGTGCCAGCAGCCCCGCGGCACAGGCAAGAATCGAGCAGTACTTC

v_gene: TRBV6-5
abundance: NA
j_gene: TRBJ2-5
d_gene: TRBD1
CDR3aa: CASRTGGETQYF
CDR3nt: TGTGCCAGTCGGACAGGGGGAGAGACCCAGTACTTC

v_gene: TRBV6-1
abundance: NA
j_gene: TRBJ1-5
d_gene: NA
CDR3aa: CASSEYGNTPNQPQHF
CDR3nt: TGTGCCAGCAGTGAATACGGGAATACGCCAAATCAGCCCCAGCATTTT

v_gene: TRBV7-2
abundance: NA
j_gene: TRBJ1-4
d_gene: NA
CDR3aa: CASSSYRNEKLFF
CDR3nt: TGTGCCAGCAGCTCATACAGAAATGAAAAACTGTTTTTT

v_gene: TRBV5-5
abundance: few
j_gene: TRBJ2-2
d_gene: TRBD2
CDR3aa: CASSLGGSFVGELFF
CDR3nt: TGTGCCAGCAGCTTGGGCGGGAGCTTTGTCGGGGAGCTGTTTTTT

v_gene: TRBV19
abundance: NA
j_gene: TRBJ2-5
d_gene: TRBD1
CDR3aa: CASSLLGQAGETQYF
CDR3nt: TGTGCCAGTAGTTTGCTCGGACAGGCCGGGGAGACCCAGTACTTC

v_gene: TRBV7-3
abundance: NA
j_gene: TRBJ2-3
d_gene: NA
CDR3aa: CASSLGEKFSTDTQYF
CDR3nt: TGTGCCAGCAGCTTAGGCGAGAAGTTTAGCACAGATACGCAGTATTTT

v_gene: TRBV27
abundance: NA
j_gene: TRBJ2-6
d_gene: NA
CDR3aa: CASSYRVAMSGANVLTF
CDR3nt: TGTGCCAGCAGTTACAGGGTGGCCATGTCTGGGGCCAACGTCCTGACTTTC

v_gene: TRBV5-4
abundance: NA
j_gene: TRBJ2-1
d_gene: TRBD2
CDR3aa: CASSLSAGSPYNEQFF
CDR3nt: TGTGCCAGCAGCTTATCAGCGGGGAGTCCCTACAATGAGCAGTTCTTC

v_gene: TRBV5-6
abundance: NA
j_gene: TRBJ1-2
d_gene: TRBD1
CDR3aa: CASSLEAGGAYGYTF
CDR3nt: TGTGCCAGCAGCTTGGAGGCAGGGGGCGCCTATGGCTACACCTTC

v_gene: TRBV27
abundance: NA
j_gene: TRBJ1-2
d_gene: TRBD1
CDR3aa: CASSSGTGLGRGYTF
CDR3nt: TGTGCCAGCAGTTCGGGGACAGGGCTAGGACGGGGCTACACCTTC

v_gene: TRBV28
abundance: NA
j_gene: TRBJ2-5
d_gene: NA
CDR3aa: CASSLVSSANQETQYF
CDR3nt: TGTGCCAGCAGTTTAGTCTCCTCGGCGAACCAAGAGACCCAGTACTTC

v_gene: TRBV28
abundance: NA
j_gene: TRBJ2-7
d_gene: NA
CDR3aa: CASSFSPWRGIDEQYF
CDR3nt: TGTGCCAGCAGTTTTTCCCCCTGGAGAGGGATCGACGAGCAGTACTTC

v_gene: TRBV28
abundance: NA
j_gene: TRBJ2-5
d_gene: NA
CDR3aa: CASSLAAVQETQYF
CDR3nt: TGTGCCAGCAGTTTAGCGGCAGTCCAAGAGACCCAGTACTTC

v_gene: TRBV7-9
abundance: NA
j_gene: TRBJ2-7
d_gene: NA
CDR3aa: CASSPGGAFQYF
CDR3nt: TGTGCCAGCAGCCCAGGGGGGGCGTTCCAGTACTTC

v_gene: TRBV30
abundance: NA
j_gene: TRBJ1-5
d_gene: NA
CDR3aa: CAWSRGRGGDQPQHF
CDR3nt: TGTGCCTGGAGTAGGGGACGTGGGGGGGATCAGCCCCAGCATTTT

v_gene: TRBV6-5
abundance: NA
j_gene: TRBJ1-1
d_gene: TRBD1
CDR3aa: CASREGTGSNTEAFF
CDR3nt: TGTGCCAGCAGGGAGGGGACAGGGAGCAACACTGAAGCTTTCTTT

v_gene: TRBV30
abundance: NA
j_gene: TRBJ1-2
d_gene: NA
CDR3aa: CAASLNYGYTF
CDR3nt: TGTGCCGCCAGCCTTAACTATGGCTACACCTTC

v_gene: TRBV28
abundance: NA
j_gene: TRBJ1-6
d_gene: NA
CDR3aa: CATGARNSPLHF
CDR3nt: TGTGCCACCGGGGCCCGTAATTCACCCCTCCACTTT

v_gene: TRBV19
abundance: NA
j_gene: TRBJ2-2
d_gene: TRBD2
CDR3aa: CASSIGGLAGGSNTGELFF
CDR3nt: TGTGCCAGTAGTATCGGGGGACTAGCGGGAGGGTCGAACACCGGGGAGCTGTTTTTT

v_gene: TRBV5-6
abundance: once
j_gene: TRBJ2-7
d_gene: TRBD2
CDR3aa: CASSLIGLAAPYEQYF
CDR3nt: TGTGCCAGCAGCTTGATTGGACTAGCGGCTCCCTACGAGCAGTACTTC

v_gene: TRBV27
abundance: NA
j_gene: TRBJ1-4
d_gene: TRBD1
CDR3aa: CASEDGTGGEKLFF
CDR3nt: TGTGCCAGCGAAGACGGAACAGGGGGCGAAAAACTGTTTTTT

v_gene: TRBV9
abundance: NA
j_gene: TRBJ1-1
d_gene: NA
CDR3aa: CASSPEGIGEAFF
CDR3nt: TGTGCCAGCAGCCCGGAGGGGATAGGTGAAGCTTTCTTT

v_gene: TRBV19
abundance: NA
j_gene: TRBJ1-2
d_gene: TRBD1
CDR3aa: CASSVTGGNYGYTF
CDR3nt: TGTGCCAGTAGTGTGACAGGGGGAAACTATGGCTACACCTTC

v_gene: TRBV6-1
abundance: NA
j_gene: TRBJ2-2
d_gene: NA
CDR3aa: CASRSAPTNTGELFF
CDR3nt: TGTGCCAGCAGGTCCGCACCTACGAACACCGGGGAGCTGTTTTTT

v_gene: TRBV7-2
abundance: NA
j_gene: TRBJ2-1
d_gene: TRBD2
CDR3aa: CASSSAVAGGVRNEQFF
CDR3nt: TGTGCCAGCAGCTCGGCCGTAGCGGGAGGGGTCCGGAATGAGCAGTTCTTC

v_gene: TRBV10-1
abundance: NA
j_gene: TRBJ2-5
d_gene: NA
CDR3aa: CASSGQGQETQYF
CDR3nt: TGCGCCAGCAGTGGGCAGGGGCAAGAGACCCAGTACTTC